This T cell receptor (beta chain) was sequenced for a study of blood T cell repertoires in COVID-19. Clones were sequenced by immunoSEQ multiplex PCR, and TCRdb holds only the in-frame ones, with some missing. The top ten clones hold around 13% of a sample with 50,000 to 65,000 clones, more than 75% of them seen once. The CDR3 loop spans 9 amino acids. The germline CDR1 and CDR2 sequences are DFQATT and SNEGSKA (reference sequence). V was clipped by 5 bases and J by 8 bases, with 6 bases between them. V is TRBV20-1 and J is TRBJ1-2; no definite D call. What was sequenced was peripheral blood. This TCR came from a human donor in a cohort sampled during active COVID-19. The DNA for the CDR3 is TGCAGTGCTGAGAGGGGCTACACCTTC. Amino acid sequence: CSAERGYTF.